The 5 T cell receptor beta chains below all came from one sample that was sequenced in a study of blood T cell repertoires in COVID-19. Repertoires were generated with immunoSEQ multiplex PCR, while TCRdb's copy carries only in-frame clones and drops some. The sample lists approximately 69,000 clones; 79% were seen once. The sample consisted of peripheral blood. The receptor source for this set is a man aged 55-75 years with acute or convalescent COVID-19.

The chain combines TRBV5-1 with TRBJ1-1; D ambiguous. Germline V gives CDR1 SGHRS, CDR2 YFSETQ. The CDR3 covers 11 residues. Trimming took off 0 bases at V and 10 bases at J, with 7 bases between the two ends. CDR3 loop: CASSLAGSAFF. The CDR3 nucleotides are TGCGCCAGCAGCTTGGCGGGGTCAGCTTTCTTT.

This rearrangement joins TRBV9 to TRBJ1-1; the D gene is possibly TRBD1 (5 bases). The CDR3 is 13 residues long. Trimming took 2 bases from V and 3 from J, leaving 8 bases between them. Germline-derived CDR1 and CDR2 are SGDLS and YYNGEE. CDR3 in DNA: TGTGCCAGCAGCGTGACAGAGGACACTGAAGCTTTCTTT. Its protein product is CASSVTEDTEAFF.

The chain employs TRBV7-9 and TRBJ1-4, with TRBD1 matching 10 bases. The CDR3 covers 16 residues. Trimming cost V 7 bases and J 3 bases; bases outside gene matches: 8. The germline CDR1 and CDR2 sequences are SEHNR and FQNEAQ (reference sequence). The chain's CDR3 is CASNRQGAGANEKLFF. The CDR3 DNA reads TGTGCCAGCAATCGACAGGGGGCGGGAGCTAATGAAAAACTGTTTTTT.

CDR3 nucleotide sequence: TGTGCCAGCAGGGAACAGGGGAACGAAAAACTGTTTTTT. Amino acids: CASREQGNEKLFF. The chain recombines TRBV12-3 or TRBV12-4 with TRBJ1-4; TRBD1 matches 7 bases. CDR3 length: 13 amino acids. V was clipped by 6 bases and J by 8 bases; unmatched bases: 6.

The chain recombines TRBV5-6 with TRBJ2-5; 8 bases fit TRBD1. The CDR3 runs 16 residues. Germline lookup yields CDR1 SGHDT and CDR2 YYEEEE. Losses at the gene ends were 9 bases for V and 5 bases for J; bases not matched to a gene: 18. The CDR3 DNA is TGTGCCACCAATATGCTAGGACAGGGCAAAGGGGAGACCCAGTACTTC. Translation: CATNMLGQGKGETQYF.